The rows below give T cell receptor beta chains drawn from one sample of a study of tumor-infiltrating lymphocytes in localized non-small cell lung cancer. TCRdb's copy holds only in-frame clones and misses some; the assay was immunoSEQ multiplex PCR. The sample shows 17,000 or so clones, around 85% of them seen only once. Sequencing was performed on lung tumor tissue. These receptors all stem from a human donor with non-small cell lung cancer. CDR3s include the opening cysteine and the closing phenylalanine or tryptophan. The order of the fields is clone size, J gene, V gene, D gene, CDR3 protein, CDR3 DNA. A D gene is named only where the DNA matches it firmly. Expanded clones are given a class, and other clones once, few, many or no size at all.

abundance: once; j_gene: TRBJ2-5; v_gene: TRBV7-9; d_gene: TRBD1; CDR3aa: CASSLTGGWGTQETQYF; CDR3nt: TGTGCCAGCAGTTTGACAGGGGGCTGGGGCACACAAGAGACCCAGTACTTC
abundance: once; j_gene: TRBJ2-3; v_gene: TRBV15; d_gene: .; CDR3aa: CATSREGGAGTDTQYF; CDR3nt: TGTGCCACCAGCAGAGAGGGCGGTGCGGGCACAGATACGCAGTATTTT
abundance: few; j_gene: TRBJ2-7; v_gene: TRBV6-6; d_gene: .; CDR3aa: CASRPGYRTSYEQYF; CDR3nt: TGTGCCAGCAGACCGGGGTATCGAACTTCCTACGAGCAGTACTTC
abundance: .; j_gene: TRBJ2-3; v_gene: TRBV4-1; d_gene: .; CDR3aa: CASSQGTPDTQYF; CDR3nt: TGCGCCAGCAGCCAGGGGACCCCAGATACGCAGTATTTT
abundance: once; j_gene: TRBJ2-7; v_gene: TRBV6-1; d_gene: TRBD2; CDR3aa: CASSEALLAGGRSAYEQYF; CDR3nt: TGTGCCAGCAGTGAAGCCCTACTAGCGGGAGGGAGGAGCGCCTACGAGCAGTACTTC
abundance: .; j_gene: TRBJ2-3; v_gene: TRBV6-1; d_gene: .; CDR3aa: CASSEATTIDTQYF; CDR3nt: TGTGCCAGCAGTGAAGCTACGACTATAGATACGCAGTATTTT
abundance: .; j_gene: TRBJ1-5; v_gene: TRBV6-5; d_gene: .; CDR3aa: CASSKINSNQPQHF; CDR3nt: TGTGCCAGCAGTAAGATAAATAGCAATCAGCCCCAGCATTTT
abundance: .; j_gene: TRBJ2-5; v_gene: TRBV4-2; d_gene: TRBD1; CDR3aa: CASSTGGETQYF; CDR3nt: TGTGCCAGCAGCACAGGGGGAGAGACCCAGTACTTC
abundance: .; j_gene: TRBJ2-3; v_gene: TRBV7-2; d_gene: .; CDR3aa: CASSLMDWNTDTQYF; CDR3nt: TGTGCCAGCAGCTTAATGGACTGGAATACAGATACGCAGTATTTT
abundance: .; j_gene: TRBJ2-4; v_gene: TRBV6-5; d_gene: .; CDR3aa: CATRGLGKNIQYF; CDR3nt: TGTGCCACGAGGGGATTAGGCAAAAACATTCAGTACTTC
abundance: .; j_gene: TRBJ1-5; v_gene: TRBV9; d_gene: .; CDR3aa: CASSVDQGSNQPQHF; CDR3nt: TGTGCCAGCAGCGTAGATCAGGGGAGCAATCAGCCCCAGCATTTT
abundance: .; j_gene: TRBJ2-7; v_gene: TRBV5-8; d_gene: .; CDR3aa: CASSRALYEQYF; CDR3nt: TGTGCCAGCAGCCGAGCTTTATACGAGCAGTACTTC
abundance: few; j_gene: TRBJ1-2; v_gene: TRBV29-1; d_gene: .; CDR3aa: CSVPGLANYGYTF; CDR3nt: TGCAGCGTTCCAGGGTTAGCTAACTATGGCTACACCTTC
abundance: .; j_gene: TRBJ1-1; v_gene: TRBV19; d_gene: .; CDR3aa: CASSMDYTEAFF; CDR3nt: TGTGCCAGTAGTATGGACTACACTGAAGCTTTCTTT
abundance: .; j_gene: TRBJ1-2; v_gene: TRBV4-1; d_gene: .; CDR3aa: CASSQDEGRIYGYTF; CDR3nt: TGCGCCAGCAGCCAAGATGAGGGGCGGATCTATGGCTACACCTTC
abundance: once; j_gene: TRBJ2-6; v_gene: TRBV21-1; d_gene: .; CDR3aa: CASNGQGLSGANVLTF; CDR3nt: TGTGCCAGCAACGGACAGGGGTTGTCTGGGGCCAACGTCCTGACTTTC
abundance: .; j_gene: TRBJ2-7; v_gene: TRBV5-6; d_gene: TRBD1; CDR3aa: CASSLVDRGLYEQYF; CDR3nt: TGTGCCAGCAGCTTGGTGGACAGGGGGCTCTACGAGCAGTACTTC
abundance: .; j_gene: TRBJ1-1; v_gene: TRBV11-1; d_gene: .; CDR3aa: CASSLDRGPYTEAFF; CDR3nt: TGTGCCAGCAGCTTAGATCGGGGGCCGTACACTGAAGCTTTCTTT
abundance: once; j_gene: TRBJ1-1; v_gene: TRBV9; d_gene: TRBD1; CDR3aa: CASSVGQGTEAFF; CDR3nt: TGTGCCAGCAGCGTAGGACAGGGGACTGAAGCTTTCTTT
abundance: .; j_gene: TRBJ1-2; v_gene: TRBV6-5; d_gene: TRBD1; CDR3aa: CASSSPGTGDNYGYTF; CDR3nt: TGTGCCAGCAGTTCGCCCGGGACAGGGGATAACTATGGCTACACCTTC
abundance: .; j_gene: TRBJ2-7; v_gene: TRBV6-5; d_gene: .; CDR3aa: CASSYARYPSSYEQYF; CDR3nt: TGTGCCAGCAGTTACGCGAGGTATCCGAGCTCCTACGAGCAGTACTTC
abundance: .; j_gene: TRBJ1-2; v_gene: TRBV28; d_gene: .; CDR3aa: CASSRAASYGYTF; CDR3nt: TGTGCCAGCAGTCGGGCGGCCAGCTATGGCTACACCTTC
abundance: .; j_gene: TRBJ1-1; v_gene: TRBV19; d_gene: TRBD1; CDR3aa: CASSFGTVLFEAFF; CDR3nt: TGTGCCAGTAGTTTTGGGACAGTGCTTTTTGAAGCTTTCTTT
abundance: .; j_gene: TRBJ2-5; v_gene: TRBV14; d_gene: .; CDR3aa: CASSQDRVLETQYF; CDR3nt: TGTGCCAGCAGCCAAGATCGGGTCCTTGAGACCCAGTACTTC
abundance: .; j_gene: TRBJ2-3; v_gene: TRBV5-1; d_gene: TRBD1; CDR3aa: CASSLGGGQGVGDTQYF; CDR3nt: TGCGCCAGCAGCTTGGGGGGGGGACAGGGCGTCGGCGATACGCAGTATTTT
abundance: .; j_gene: TRBJ2-3; v_gene: TRBV27; d_gene: TRBD1; CDR3aa: CASSLTGGSTDTQYF; CDR3nt: TGTGCCAGCAGTTTAACAGGGGGGAGCACAGATACGCAGTATTTT
abundance: once; j_gene: TRBJ2-1; v_gene: TRBV19; d_gene: TRBD2; CDR3aa: CASSPRLAVNEQFF; CDR3nt: TGTGCCAGTAGTCCACGACTAGCGGTTAATGAGCAGTTCTTC
abundance: .; j_gene: TRBJ1-1; v_gene: TRBV27; d_gene: .; CDR3aa: CASSLRGELRTEAFF; CDR3nt: TGTGCCAGCAGTCTCCGCGGGGAGTTAAGGACTGAAGCTTTCTTT
abundance: .; j_gene: TRBJ1-1; v_gene: TRBV5-6; d_gene: .; CDR3aa: CASSLPVAGDTEAFF; CDR3nt: TGTGCCAGCAGCTTGCCGGTGGCAGGGGACACTGAAGCTTTCTTT
abundance: .; j_gene: TRBJ1-5; v_gene: TRBV7-9; d_gene: .; CDR3aa: CASSLIRGRQPQHF; CDR3nt: TGTGCCAGCAGCTTAATCAGGGGACGGCAGCCCCAGCATTTT
abundance: .; j_gene: TRBJ2-7; v_gene: TRBV6-1; d_gene: TRBD1; CDR3aa: CASSFLQGEQYF; CDR3nt: TGTGCCAGCAGTTTCTTACAGGGGGAGCAGTACTTC
abundance: .; j_gene: TRBJ1-6; v_gene: TRBV6-1; d_gene: TRBD1; CDR3aa: CASSVGRGLNSPLHF; CDR3nt: TGTGCCAGCAGTGTGGGCAGGGGGCTGAATTCACCCCTCCACTTT
abundance: few; j_gene: TRBJ1-4; v_gene: TRBV21-1; d_gene: .; CDR3aa: CASRRTAHNEKLFF; CDR3nt: TGTGCCAGCAGACGGACGGCCCATAATGAAAAACTGTTTTTT
abundance: .; j_gene: TRBJ2-5; v_gene: TRBV7-7; d_gene: TRBD1; CDR3aa: CASSFGDSRQETQYF; CDR3nt: TGTGCTAGCAGCTTCGGGGACAGCCGCCAAGAGACCCAGTACTTC
abundance: .; j_gene: TRBJ2-3; v_gene: TRBV18; d_gene: TRBD2; CDR3aa: CASSPQLAGTDTQYF; CDR3nt: TGTGCCAGCTCACCACAGCTAGCGGGAACAGATACGCAGTATTTT
abundance: .; j_gene: TRBJ2-7; v_gene: TRBV30; d_gene: TRBD2; CDR3aa: CAWGTSGSDEQYF; CDR3nt: TGTGCCTGGGGGACCAGCGGGAGCGATGAGCAGTACTTC
abundance: .; j_gene: TRBJ2-6; v_gene: TRBV15; d_gene: TRBD2; CDR3aa: CATSPRGEGSGANVLTF; CDR3nt: TGTGCCACCAGCCCCCGCGGGGAGGGCTCTGGGGCCAACGTCCTGACTTTC
abundance: .; j_gene: TRBJ2-1; v_gene: TRBV11-1; d_gene: .; CDR3aa: CASSLDEGFSYNEQFF; CDR3nt: TGTGCCAGCAGCTTAGATGAGGGATTCTCCTACAATGAGCAGTTCTTC
abundance: .; j_gene: TRBJ1-1; v_gene: TRBV7-2; d_gene: .; CDR3aa: CASSLEPTNTEAFF; CDR3nt: TGTGCCAGCAGCTTAGAGCCGACCAACACTGAAGCTTTCTTT
abundance: .; j_gene: TRBJ2-7; v_gene: TRBV5-1; d_gene: TRBD2; CDR3aa: CAPSWLGGEQYF; CDR3nt: TGCGCCCCATCCTGGTTGGGGGGGGAGCAGTACTTC
abundance: .; j_gene: TRBJ1-1; v_gene: TRBV19; d_gene: .; CDR3aa: CASSIVEGAGTEAFF; CDR3nt: TGTGCCAGTAGTATAGTGGAGGGCGCGGGGACTGAAGCTTTCTTT
abundance: .; j_gene: TRBJ2-3; v_gene: TRBV4-1; d_gene: TRBD2; CDR3aa: CASSQDGLAGGTDTQYF; CDR3nt: TGCGCCAGCAGCCAGGACGGACTAGCGGGAGGGACAGATACGCAGTATTTT
abundance: .; j_gene: TRBJ1-5; v_gene: TRBV5-6; d_gene: .; CDR3aa: CASSHGTQPQHF; CDR3nt: TGTGCCAGCAGCCACGGGACCCAGCCCCAGCATTTT
abundance: .; j_gene: TRBJ1-5; v_gene: TRBV28; d_gene: .; CDR3aa: CASTTERRGDQPQHF; CDR3nt: TGTGCCAGCACCACGGAGAGGAGGGGGGATCAGCCCCAGCATTTT
abundance: .; j_gene: TRBJ2-2; v_gene: TRBV4-3; d_gene: TRBD1; CDR3aa: CASSQDMTGGWFF; CDR3nt: TGCGCCAGCAGCCAAGATATGACAGGGGGCTGGTTTTTT
abundance: .; j_gene: TRBJ1-1; v_gene: TRBV2; d_gene: .; CDR3aa: CASWASPEAFF; CDR3nt: TGTGCCAGCTGGGCGAGCCCTGAAGCTTTCTTT
abundance: few; j_gene: TRBJ1-2; v_gene: TRBV5-1; d_gene: .; CDR3aa: CASSLAGNYGYTF; CDR3nt: TGCGCCAGCAGCTTGGCTGGGAACTATGGCTACACCTTC